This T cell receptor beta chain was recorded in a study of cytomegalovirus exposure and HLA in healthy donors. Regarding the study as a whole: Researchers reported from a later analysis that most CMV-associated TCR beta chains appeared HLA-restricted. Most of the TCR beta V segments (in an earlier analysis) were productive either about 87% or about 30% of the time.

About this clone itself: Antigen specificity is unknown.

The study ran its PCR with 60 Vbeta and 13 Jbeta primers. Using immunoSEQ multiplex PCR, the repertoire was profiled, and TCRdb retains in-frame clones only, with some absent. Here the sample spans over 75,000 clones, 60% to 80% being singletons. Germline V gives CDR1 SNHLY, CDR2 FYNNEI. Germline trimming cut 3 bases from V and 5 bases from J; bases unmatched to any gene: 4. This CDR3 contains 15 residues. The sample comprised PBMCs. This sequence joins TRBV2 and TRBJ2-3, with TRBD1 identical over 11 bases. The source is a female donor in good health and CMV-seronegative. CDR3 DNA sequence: TGTGCCAGCAGTGAGGACAGGGGGCGCGGAGATACGCAGTATTTT. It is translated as CASSEDRGRGDTQYF.